Listed below are T cell receptor beta chains from one sample, sequenced in a study of T cell repertoires in cytomegalovirus infection. The antigens for these receptors are not known. One entry per CDR3 protein, called by TCRdb with MiXCR from the reads. The sample lists roughly 200,000 distinct CDR3 sequences, approximately 40% occurring once. Source: CD8+ T cells from cultured PBMCs, taken from culture after CMV antigen stimulation. The source of these receptors is a human donor in good health (CMV status not recorded). Some clones in this sample may be carry-over from other donors' samples. The CDR3 runs from the conserved cysteine through the conserved F or W. Each record gives: V gene, clone size, D gene, J gene, CDR3 DNA, CDR3 protein. A D gene is named only where the DNA matches it firmly. Part of the rows lack a size; the others show once, few, many or a class for expanded clones.

TRBV7-6	-	-	TRBJ2-5	TGTGCCAGCAGCTTAGTGGGGGAACAAGAGACCCAGTACTTC	CASSLVGEQETQYF
TRBV12-3/TRBV12-4	-	-	TRBJ2-2	TGTGCCAGCAGTTTAGAGCGGCAGGGGGAGCTGTTTTTT	CASSLERQGELFF
TRBV7-6	-	TRBD1	TRBJ2-1	TGTGCCAGCAGCTTATATTCCCTATATAAGGGACAGGGGGTCGATGAGCAGTTCTTC	CASSLYSLYKGQGVDEQFF
TRBV7-2	many	-	TRBJ2-7	TGTGCCAGCAAACTGGCGGCTAGCCCTCGCCACGAGCAGTACTTC	CASKLAASPRHEQYF
TRBV27	few	-	TRBJ2-5	TGTGCCAGCAGTGACGGACCAGAGACCCAGTACTTC	CASSDGPETQYF
TRBV6-1	-	-	TRBJ2-1	TGTGCCAGCACCACGACAGAGTACAATGAGCAGTTCTTC	CASTTTEYNEQFF
TRBV27	-	TRBD2	TRBJ2-7	TGTGCCAGCAGTCCGGGACTAGAAGTCCCCTACGAGCAGTACTTC	CASSPGLEVPYEQYF
TRBV4-2	-	TRBD2	TRBJ2-7	TGTGCAAGCAGCCCAGTACTAGCGGGGATCTTTTACGAGCCGTACTTC	CASSPVLAGIFYEPYF
TRBV5-4	few	-	TRBJ2-1	TGTGCCAGCAGCTCCCTGGGGGGCGGGCCCTACAATGAGCAGTTCTTC	CASSSLGGGPYNEQFF
TRBV5-4	-	-	TRBJ1-2	TGTGCCAGCAGCTCCACAGGTCCGTATGGCTACACCTTC	CASSSTGPYGYTF
TRBV7-6	-	TRBD2	TRBJ2-7	TGTGCCAGCAGCTGGGCTAGCGGGGGGGCATCCGAGCAGTACTTC	CASSWASGGASEQYF
TRBV18	few	TRBD2	TRBJ2-1	TGTGCCAGCTCACTGACTAGCGGGAAGACCTACAATGAGCAGTTCTTC	CASSLTSGKTYNEQFF
TRBV12-3/TRBV12-4	-	-	TRBJ1-1	TGTGCCAGCAGTTTAAGTGGAGGGTCCACTGAAGCTTTCTTT	CASSLSGGSTEAFF
TRBV5-7	-	TRBD1	TRBJ1-1	TGTGCCAGCAGCGCCGGGGACAGGGACCTAAACACTGAAGCTTTCTTT	CASSAGDRDLNTEAFF
TRBV4-1	-	-	TRBJ2-7	TGCGCCAGCAGCGAAACAGGGGACTCTTCCTACGAGCAGTACTTC	CASSETGDSSYEQYF
TRBV7-3	-	-	TRBJ2-2	TGTGCCAGCAGCTTAGAAGTGGGCGGGGAGCTGTTTTTT	CASSLEVGGELFF
TRBV9	-	-	TRBJ1-1	TGTGCCAGCAGCGTAGACGGCGGGAACACTGAAGCTTTCTTT	CASSVDGGNTEAFF
TRBV13	-	TRBD1	TRBJ2-1	TGTGCCAGCAGTCCGAGGGACAGGGGAGACAATGAGCAGTTCTTC	CASSPRDRGDNEQFF
TRBV7-2	few	-	TRBJ2-5	TGTGCCAGCAGCTTAGTTGCACCCCTACCAGAAAGAGAGACCCAGTACTTC	CASSLVAPLPERETQYF
TRBV19	once	TRBD1	TRBJ2-7	TGTGCCAGTAGTACCGGGACAGGAAAGTACTTC	CASSTGTGKYF
TRBV27	-	-	TRBJ2-7	TGTGCCAGCAGTTTATCTGGACGAAACGAGCAGTACTTC	CASSLSGRNEQYF
TRBV7-3	many	-	TRBJ2-5	TGTGCCAGCAGCGCAAACCAGGGGGGGGAAGCAGAGACCCAGTACTTC	CASSANQGGEAETQYF
TRBV29-1	-	-	TRBJ1-1	TGCAGCGTCCGACAGATACTCGGGACTCTGAACACTGAAGCTTTCTTT	CSVRQILGTLNTEAFF
TRBV3-1	-	TRBD2	TRBJ2-1	TGTGCCAGCAGCCCCATGCGGAGACTAGCGGAGATGTACACTGGGTACAATGAGCAGTTCTTC	CASSPMRRLAEMYTGYNEQFF
TRBV6-1	-	-	TRBJ2-3	TGTGCCAGCATTCCCAGTCCAGATACGCAGTATTTT	CASIPSPDTQYF
TRBV7-6	-	-	TRBJ2-7	TGTGCCAGCAGCTTCTTAAGAGGGACGACTTACGAGCAGTACTTC	CASSFLRGTTYEQYF
TRBV27	-	TRBD1	TRBJ1-2	TGTGCCAGCAGTTTATGGCAGGGGGCGAGAGGCTACACCTTC	CASSLWQGARGYTF
TRBV29-1	once	-	TRBJ2-5	TGCAGCGTTGAAGAGGAGGGGCCCTTCGGACAAGAGACCCAGTACTTC	CSVEEEGPFGQETQYF
TRBV7-9	few	-	TRBJ2-7	TGTGCCAGCAGCCAACACTGGGGGGACAGAATCTACGAGCAGTACTTC	CASSQHWGDRIYEQYF
TRBV12-3/TRBV12-4	-	TRBD2	TRBJ2-7	TGTGCCAGCAGGGGAGGACTAGCGGGGTACGAGCAGTACTTC	CASRGGLAGYEQYF
TRBV6-6	-	-	TRBJ1-4	TGTGCCAGCAGTTACAGTGGCGCAACTAATGAAAAACTGTTTTTT	CASSYSGATNEKLFF
TRBV20-1	few	TRBD2	TRBJ2-1	TGCAGTGCTAGAGATCCGGGACTAGCGGCCTACAATGAGCAGTTCTTC	CSARDPGLAAYNEQFF
TRBV23-1	-	TRBD1	TRBJ1-1	TGCGCCAGCAGGCCACAGGGGCTACTTGAAGCTTTCTTT	CASRPQGLLEAFF
TRBV7-2	few	-	TRBJ1-5	TGTGCCAGCAGCTTAGGGGTTACACGGGGGAATCAGCCCCAGCATTTT	CASSLGVTRGNQPQHF
TRBV6-1	-	-	TRBJ1-1	TGTGCCAGCAGTGACCCCGGCCGGGAGGGGTTGAAAGCTTTCTTT	CASSDPGREGLKAFF
TRBV20-1	once	-	TRBJ1-2	TGCAGTGCTAGAGGTGGGGGAGACTATGGCTACACCTTC	CSARGGGDYGYTF
TRBV9	few	TRBD1	TRBJ1-1	TGTGCCAGCAGCGTCGGGACAGGGAGAGGGTTGAACACTGAAGCTTTCTTT	CASSVGTGRGLNTEAFF
TRBV5-1	-	TRBD1	TRBJ1-2	TGCGCCAGCAGCTTGGGGGGACAGGGCTATGGCTACACCTTC	CASSLGGQGYGYTF
TRBV12-3/TRBV12-4	-	TRBD1	TRBJ2-1	TGTGCCAGCAGTAGACCGGGACAGGGATCAGGGGAGCAGTTCTTC	CASSRPGQGSGEQFF
TRBV7-3	-	TRBD1	TRBJ2-3	TGTGCCAGCAGCCTAGGACAGGGGATTATAGATACGCAGTATTTT	CASSLGQGIIDTQYF
TRBV12-3/TRBV12-4	-	TRBD2	TRBJ2-1	TGTGCCAGCAGTTCAGGCGGACTAGCTGAGCAGTTCTTC	CASSSGGLAEQFF
TRBV5-6	-	-	TRBJ2-1	TGTGCCAGCAGCTTCCGAAGGAATGAGCAGTTCTTC	CASSFRRNEQFF
TRBV7-9	few	-	TRBJ2-7	TGTGCCAGCAGCTCCGGGACGGCAGCCTACGAGCAGTACTTC	CASSSGTAAYEQYF
TRBV27	-	TRBD2	TRBJ2-5	TGTGCCAGCCTGCCCCGGACGGGGGGGCCTATCTGGACCGGAGAGACCCAGTACTTC	CASLPRTGGPIWTGETQYF
TRBV29-1	few	TRBD1	TRBJ1-2	TGCAGCGTTGAATTCCGACAGGGGGCTGATGGCTACACCTTC	CSVEFRQGADGYTF
TRBV12-3/TRBV12-4	-	-	TRBJ2-7	TGTGCCAGCAGCCCCGGACGAAATTACGAGCAGTACTTC	CASSPGRNYEQYF
TRBV20-1	-	-	TRBJ2-1	TGCAGTGCTAGATCGCCAGGGTCCCCCTACAATGAGCAGTTCTTC	CSARSPGSPYNEQFF
TRBV14	-	-	TRBJ2-1	TGTGCCAGCAGCCAAACCCAGGTCATTGAGCAGTTCTTC	CASSQTQVIEQFF
TRBV2	-	-	TRBJ1-2	TGTGCCAGCAGTGAGACGGCAGACGGACATATCTATGGCTACACCTTC	CASSETADGHIYGYTF
TRBV27	-	-	TRBJ1-2	TGTGCCAGCAGTCCGAGCCGGGGCAACCCCTATGGCTACACCTTC	CASSPSRGNPYGYTF
TRBV7-9	-	-	TRBJ2-6	TGTGCCAGCAGCTTCACGGGCGGAGAGAGCAGAGCCAACGTCCTGACTTTC	CASSFTGGESRANVLTF
TRBV7-6	many	-	TRBJ2-1	TGTGCCAGCAGCTTAGCGTGGGGGGTACCCTACAATGAGCAGTTCTTC	CASSLAWGVPYNEQFF
TRBV4-1	-	-	TRBJ2-1	TGCGCCAGCAGCCAATCGACCGGGGGAAATGAGCAGTTCTTC	CASSQSTGGNEQFF
TRBV7-4	-	TRBD2	TRBJ2-7	TGTGCCAGCAGCTTTTCTAGCGGGAGGCTCGAGCAGTACTTC	CASSFSSGRLEQYF
TRBV7-3	few	-	TRBJ2-3	TGTGCCAGCAGCCCGCGACGTGGCGCGACAGATACGCAGTATTTT	CASSPRRGATDTQYF
TRBV20-1	-	TRBD2	TRBJ2-7	TGCAGTGCTAGAAGGCTAGCGGAGAGTTACGAGCAGTACTTC	CSARRLAESYEQYF
TRBV7-3	-	-	TRBJ1-1	TGTGCCAGCAGCCAAACCGGGCAAATGAACACTGAAGCTTTCTTT	CASSQTGQMNTEAFF